This entry describes one T cell receptor beta chain. The antigen is undetermined. This sample was taken from a study of cytomegalovirus exposure and HLA in healthy donors. PCR involved 60 Vbeta and 13 Jbeta primers. TCRdb's table, derived via immunoSEQ multiplex PCR, lists solely in-frame clones and lacks some. This sample has 250,000 or so clones, with over 65% found just once. Study-wide points: Presence/absence analyses supposed approximately even sequencing depth among donors. Productive rates of about 87% or about 30% were seen for most TCR beta V segments in an earlier analysis.

The sequence came from a human donor in good health. The specimen sequenced was PBMCs.

The CDR3: CASSAIRDRSTSKPYEQYF. In DNA form, the CDR3 reads TGTGCCAGCAGCGCGATCCGGGACAGGTCTACCTCAAAGCCCTACGAGCAGTACTTC. The chain employs TRBV11-2 and TRBJ2-7, with 8 bases that match TRBD1. Germline CDR1 is SGHAT and CDR2 is FQNNGV. The trim removed 5 bases at V and 2 bases at J, leaving 20 bases unmatched. There are 19 residues in the CDR3.